These T cell receptor beta chains were read from a single sample in a study of cytomegalovirus exposure and HLA in healthy donors. Clones were read by immunoSEQ multiplex PCR, and TCRdb kept only the in-frame ones, dropping some. Among some 150,000 clones listed, roughly 93% were seen once. Sequenced input: PBMCs. Source of these receptors: a young man in good health and CMV-seropositive. CDR3s include the opening cysteine and the closing phenylalanine or tryptophan. Each record gives: J gene, V gene, CDR3 protein.

j_gene: TRBJ2-2; v_gene: TRBV7-8; CDR3aa: CASSQRGGNTGELFF
j_gene: TRBJ1-2; v_gene: TRBV6-4; CDR3aa: CASSERGTGVYGYTF
j_gene: TRBJ2-7; v_gene: TRBV9; CDR3aa: CASSGSGRDEQYF
j_gene: TRBJ2-7; v_gene: TRBV10-3; CDR3aa: CAISGQEGSYEQYF
j_gene: TRBJ1-2; v_gene: TRBV11-2; CDR3aa: CASSLTRQGGGYTF
j_gene: TRBJ2-1; v_gene: TRBV10-3; CDR3aa: CAISSPSGGSYNEQFF
j_gene: TRBJ1-2; v_gene: TRBV6-1; CDR3aa: CASSPGGDRYGYTF
j_gene: TRBJ2-1; v_gene: TRBV4-1; CDR3aa: CASSLSGSSYNEQFF
j_gene: TRBJ1-3; v_gene: TRBV2; CDR3aa: CASSVEQVRTIYF
j_gene: TRBJ1-1; v_gene: TRBV2; CDR3aa: CASRIETGTEAFF
j_gene: TRBJ1-6; v_gene: TRBV7-3; CDR3aa: CASSLTGQRAQNSPLHF
j_gene: TRBJ1-5; v_gene: TRBV5-1; CDR3aa: CASSLHRGSNQPQHF
j_gene: TRBJ2-1; v_gene: TRBV5-1; CDR3aa: CASSFLFGNDDEQFF
j_gene: TRBJ2-7; v_gene: TRBV6-5; CDR3aa: CASSRTGFYEQYF
j_gene: TRBJ2-3; v_gene: TRBV30; CDR3aa: CAWTPLVGYSTDTQYF
j_gene: TRBJ2-3; v_gene: TRBV19; CDR3aa: CASSDRGAGDTQYF
j_gene: TRBJ1-6; v_gene: TRBV5-4; CDR3aa: CASSGDKYSSYNSPLHF
j_gene: TRBJ2-7; v_gene: TRBV10-1; CDR3aa: CASSRGQNYEQYF
j_gene: TRBJ1-2; v_gene: TRBV28; CDR3aa: CASSRQGNYGYTF
j_gene: TRBJ2-5; v_gene: TRBV2; CDR3aa: CASSYQETQYF
j_gene: TRBJ1-1; v_gene: TRBV5-4; CDR3aa: CASSSGGGADTEAFF
j_gene: TRBJ2-3; v_gene: TRBV30; CDR3aa: CAWSETSGGDTQYF
j_gene: TRBJ1-3; v_gene: TRBV7-9; CDR3aa: CASSLTDEDTIYF
j_gene: TRBJ2-2; v_gene: TRBV10-3; CDR3aa: CAISESGGRGPGELFF
j_gene: TRBJ2-7; v_gene: TRBV2; CDR3aa: CASSRDGMGYEQYF
j_gene: TRBJ2-3; v_gene: TRBV4-1; CDR3aa: CASSQWGREKGDTQYF
j_gene: TRBJ2-1; v_gene: TRBV5-4; CDR3aa: CASSPLPGQGVGSYNEQFF
j_gene: TRBJ1-4; v_gene: TRBV30; CDR3aa: CAWSLGTLNEKLFF
j_gene: TRBJ1-5; v_gene: TRBV28; CDR3aa: CASSPEPGQGYQPQHF